This TCR beta chain was retrieved from a study of T cells in tumors after PD-1 blockade. Study details: No patient had prior checkpoint blockade, systemic immunosuppression, or radiotherapy within 4 weeks.

Germline CDR1 reads SGHVS; CDR2 reads FNYEAQ. This CDR3 is 15 amino acids long. The V end lost 3 bases, the J end lost 0 bases, and 9 bases lay between the germline ends. Study-wide points: Peripheral recruitment is suggested, as some novel exhausted tumor clones were in pre-treatment blood.

With regard to this clone: The antigen is unknown.

Profiling relied on immunoSEQ multiplex PCR, and the TCRdb table lists in-frame clones only, not all of them. The sample lists more than 45,000 clones; roughly three quarters were seen once. Input was roughly 550 ng to 6,500 ng of genomic DNA from tumor or blood. Sequences were derived from PBMCs, sampled before anti-PD-1 therapy. The TCR comes from a human donor with advanced basal cell or squamous cell carcinoma (not recorded which). This chain uses TRBV7-6 with TRBJ2-1; weak D call: TRBD2 (5 bases). The CDR3 loop is CASSLPGSSYNEQFF. CDR3 DNA sequence: TGTGCCAGCAGCTTGCCGGGGAGCTCCTACAATGAGCAGTTCTTC.